Given below is one TCR beta chain in context. Some clones are missing from TCRdb's copy, which holds only in-frame ones; the method was immunoSEQ multiplex PCR. The sample lists 190,000 or so clones, about 91% occurring once. This sample is drawn from a study of blood T cell repertoires in COVID-19. The ends were cut back, 1 base at V and 5 bases at J, with 8 bases in the middle. The CDR3 length is 14 residues. Germline-derived CDR1 and CDR2 are MDHEN and SYDVKM. The specimen was peripheral blood. This chain uses TRBV28 with TRBJ2-2; D call uncertain. The source of this sequence is a woman in her twenties or thirties with acute or convalescent COVID-19. The CDR3 sequence: CASSLLVRTGELFF. For the CDR3, the DNA is TGTGCCAGCAGTTTATTAGTCCGAACCGGGGAGCTGTTTTTT.